Sequencing of this TCR beta chain was carried out in a study of blood T cell repertoires in COVID-19. The overall study: Collection of acute and convalescent COVID-19 samples took place in the United States, Italy and Spain.

The germline CDR1 and CDR2 sequences are SEHNR and FQNEAQ (reference sequence). The V segment lost 5 bases and the J segment 3 bases; nucleotides outside the gene matches: 16. This CDR3 is built from 18 residues. Generated by immunoSEQ multiplex PCR, the TCRdb table keeps only in-frame clones and is missing some. The table has approximately 250,000 clones, about 87% seen once. This study enrolled people aged 18 to 89 from 20 to 25 US geographic areas. Researchers sorted participants into cohorts using their self-reported clinical history. Individuals in the exposed group had encountered a COVID-19 case within 2 weeks preceding study entry.

The material sequenced was PBMCs or T cells enriched from blood (not recorded which). The TCR comes from a woman between 40 and 55 years old who had been exposed to COVID-19. The chain is built from TRBV7-9 and TRBJ2-1; TRBD2 matches 7 bases. The CDR3 coding sequence is TGTGCCAGCAGCCACACTCCGCGGGGAGGGCCCTTCTACAATGAGCAGTTCTTC. As protein: CASSHTPRGGPFYNEQFF.